One sample yielded the 12 T cell receptor beta chains listed below, sequenced in a study of OX40 agonist ivuxolimab in advanced cancers. Sequenced by immunoSEQ multiplex PCR; TCRdb stores in-frame clones only, minus some. The sample has 98,000 or so clones; about 91% are singletons. The material sequenced was CD4+ or CD8+ T cells sorted from blood, taken in a trial of the OX40 agonist ivuxolimab. The source of these receptors is an adult with an advanced solid tumor such as melanoma, head and neck, liver or kidney cancer.

The J gene is TRBJ2-7, the V gene TRBV19; a weak D match, TRBD1 (6 bases). V shed 8 bases and J shed 2 bases, with 16 bases lying between them. This CDR3 is built from 14 residues. Germline V gives CDR1 LNHDA, CDR2 SQIVND (reference sequence). CDR3 nucleotides: TGTGCCAGTGGAACAGGGATCGGCCCCTACGAGCAGTACTTC. The encoded protein is CASGTGIGPYEQYF.

The CDR3 nucleotides read TGTGCCAGCAGCCGGTTGGTGAGGGGAGGCTACAATGAGCAGTTCTTC. Its translation is CASSRLVRGGYNEQFF. The rearrangement joins TRBV11-3 to TRBJ2-1, with D perhaps TRBD2 (6 bases). This CDR3 has 16 residues. V lost 5 bases, J lost 3 bases, and 17 bases lay in between. Germline V gene sequence: CDR1 SGHNT, CDR2 YENEEA. Full variable domain (outside the CDR3, taken from reference TRBV11-3 and TRBJ2-1): EAGVVQSPRYKIIEKKQPVAFWCNPISGHNTLYWYLQNLGQGPELLIRYENEEAVDDSQLPKDRFSAERLKGVDSTLKIQPAELGDSAVYLCASSRLVRGGYNEQFFGPGTRLTVL.

The rearrangement links TRBV18 to TRBJ2-3; TRBD2 matches 14 bases. Germline V gene data show CDR1 as KGHSH and CDR2 as LQKENI. CDR3 length: 20 amino acids. V lost 6 bases to trimming and J lost 0 bases; unmatched junction nucleotides: 14. DNA for the CDR3: TGTGCCAGCTCGGAAAAAGCCCCGGGACTAGCGGGGGCAAGCACAGATACGCAGTATTTT. This gives the protein CASSEKAPGLAGASTDTQYF.

This rearrangement joins TRBV7-3 to TRBJ2-7, with 9 bases lining up with TRBD2. Germline-derived CDR1 and CDR2 are SGHTA and FQGTGA. CDR3 size: 18 residues. Germline trimming cut 5 bases from V and 2 bases from J; bases unmatched to any gene: 16. The CDR3 nucleotides are TGTGCCAGCAGCCCCCTCGTGCCGGCGGGGGGGCAGCCCTACGAGCAGTACTTC. Its translation: CASSPLVPAGGQPYEQYF.

The genes are TRBV6-5 and TRBJ1-3, with a possible D match to TRBD1 (6 bases). The CDR3 sequence is 14 residues long. CDR1 and CDR2 (germline): MNHEY, SVGAGI. V lost 5 bases, J lost 4 bases, and 12 bases lay in between. CDR3 residues: CASSGTKAGNTIYF. CDR3 DNA sequence: TGTGCCAGCAGTGGGACAAAAGCCGGAAACACCATATATTTT.

The V call is TRBV18, the J call TRBJ2-3; 8 nucleotides align to TRBD2. With V trimmed by 2 bases and J by 6 bases, 7 bases remained unmatched. The CDR3 spans 15 residues. Germline V gene data show CDR1 as KGHSH and CDR2 as LQKENI. CDR3 loop: CASSPGRLAGDTQYF. The CDR3 DNA sequence: TGTGCCAGCTCACCAGGACGGCTAGCGGGCGATACGCAGTATTTT.

This chain joins TRBV6-5 and TRBJ2-7, with D maybe TRBD1 (6 bases). Germline lookup yields CDR1 MNHEY and CDR2 SVGAGI. CDR3 length equals 15 residues. Trimming stripped 6 bases from V and 6 bases from J, with 21 bases between. The CDR3 is CASSPPGHSGREQYF. In nucleotides, the CDR3 is TGTGCCAGCAGCCCACCGGGACACAGCGGACGCGAGCAGTACTTC.

In its sample, this clone was seen once. CDR3 residues: CASSPRTGGVQETQYF. In DNA form, the CDR3 reads TGTGCCAGCTCACCTAGGACCGGAGGGGTACAAGAGACCCAGTACTTC. V and J are TRBV18 and TRBJ2-5; D may be TRBD2 (6 bases). The V and J ends lost 3 bases and 2 bases respectively, with 16 bases between them. The CDR3 runs 16 residues. Per germline, CDR1 KGHSH and CDR2 LQKENI.

This chain links TRBV6-1 with TRBJ2-3; TRBD2 aligns across 10 bases. Germline V gives CDR1 MNHNS, CDR2 SASEGT. The CDR3 has 15 amino acids. Trimming at V came to 6 bases and at J to 7 bases, leaving 10 bases not matched to a gene. This CDR3 is CASRAQSGGAHTQYF. For the CDR3, the DNA is TGTGCCAGCAGGGCCCAGAGCGGGGGGGCCCATACGCAGTATTTT.

The V call is TRBV19, the J call TRBJ1-3; D is undetermined. Germline-derived CDR1 and CDR2 are LNHDA and SQIVND (reference sequence). V gave up 3 bases and J gave up 1 base, with 10 bases separating them. CDR3 length equals 15 residues. The CDR3 bases are TGTGCCAGTAGTATGTACAGTCTGTCTGGAAACACCATATATTTT. Translated, it gives CASSMYSLSGNTIYF. Combining the CDR3 with reference TRBV19 and TRBJ1-3 gives the whole variable domain DGGITQSPKYLFRKEGQNVTLSCEQNLNHDAMYWYRQDPGQGLRLIYYSQIVNDFQKGDIAEGYSVSREKKESFPLTVTSAQKNPTAFYLCASSMYSLSGNTIYFGEGSWLTVV.

The chain is built from TRBV15 and TRBJ1-1; no clear D. The germline V gene has CDR1 LNHNV and CDR2 YYDKDF (reference sequence). The CDR3 covers 13 residues. Trimming stripped 9 bases from V and 4 bases from J, with 15 bases between. The CDR3 protein is CATKRDFSTEAFF. DNA of the CDR3: TGTGCCACTAAGAGGGATTTTAGCACTGAAGCTTTCTTT.

The chain has TRBV6-1 and TRBJ1-2; D remains ambiguous. This CDR3 is 15 amino acids long. Germline V gene data show CDR1 as MNHNS and CDR2 as SASEGT. V was cut by 6 bases and J by 6 bases, with 20 bases left in between. The CDR3 sequence: CASRNGAAWGDGYTF. CDR3 DNA: TGTGCCAGCAGGAACGGCGCTGCGTGGGGAGATGGCTACACCTTC.